Presented here are 18 T cell receptor beta chains from one specimen sequenced in a study of T cells in localized non-small cell lung cancer. This table comes from immunoSEQ multiplex PCR, and its TCRdb copy is limited to in-frame clones, with some not included. The data show some 7,700 clones, with roughly 94% seen just once and over 3.5% held by the top ten. Material: peripheral blood mononuclear cells, obtained before any cancer treatment. The receptors shown here come from a male donor older than 55 with stage II lung adenocarcinoma.

The chain links TRBV5-4 to TRBJ1-3; maybe TRBD1 (6 bases). V lost 0 bases to trimming and J lost 2 bases, with 6 bases between them. The CDR3 totals 14 residues. CDR1 is SGHNT and CDR2 is YYREEE in the germline V gene (reference sequence). The CDR3, as DNA: TGTGCCAGCAGCTTGGCAGGGGCTGGAAACACCATATATTTT. Its translation: CASSLAGAGNTIYF.

The chain has TRBV6-5 and TRBJ1-1; D is uncertain. CDR3 size: 13 residues. Germline loops: CDR1 MNHEY, CDR2 SVGAGI. V lost 8 bases to trimming and J lost 8 bases, with 18 bases between them. CDR3 sequence (DNA): TGTGCCAGCGTCAGGCGGCCCAACGGGGAAGCTTTCTTT. As protein: CASVRRPNGEAFF.

V gene TRBV7-2 combines with J gene TRBJ2-1; 11 bases are shared with TRBD2. The trim removed 0 bases at V and 7 bases at J, leaving 5 bases unmatched. Germline CDR1 reads SGHTA; CDR2 reads FQGNSA. This CDR3 comprises 16 residues. CDR3 residues: CASSLASGGAINEQFF. As DNA, the CDR3 is TGTGCCAGCAGCTTAGCTAGCGGGGGGGCCATAAATGAGCAGTTCTTC.

The chain recombines TRBV5-1 with TRBJ2-4; tentatively, D is TRBD2 (6 bases). Trimming pared 7 bases from V and 7 bases from J, leaving 18 bases between. Germline loops: CDR1 SGHRS, CDR2 YFSETQ. This CDR3 spans 14 amino acids. This CDR3 reads CASADTGGANIQYF. The CDR3 region has the DNA TGCGCCAGCGCTGATACCGGGGGAGCGAACATTCAGTACTTC. The full variable domain, with the rest looked up from reference TRBV5-1 and TRBJ2-4, is KAGVTQTPRYLIKTRGQQVTLSCSPISGHRSVSWYQQTPGQGLQFLFEYFSETQRNKGNFPGRFSGRQFSNSRSEMNVSTLELGDSALYLCASADTGGANIQYFGAGTRLSVL.

The rearrangement joins TRBV18 to TRBJ1-5; weak D call: TRBD1 (6 bases). There are 14 residues in the CDR3. V lost 2 bases and J 9 bases, leaving 14 bases between the germline ends. Germline V gene sequence: CDR1 KGHSH, CDR2 LQKENI. The CDR3 sequence is CASSPGTLNRPQHF. CDR3 in DNA: TGTGCCAGCTCACCAGGGACATTGAACAGGCCCCAGCATTTT.

The V call is TRBV7-7, the J call TRBJ2-1; D may be TRBD2 (6 bases). Per germline, CDR1 SSHAT and CDR2 FNYEAQ (reference sequence). The V and J ends lost 5 bases and 7 bases respectively, with 12 bases between them. The CDR3 contains 13 residues. The CDR3 here is CASSPRAGNEQFF. CDR3 DNA: TGTGCCAGCAGCCCTCGGGCGGGGAATGAGCAGTTCTTC.

V and J are TRBV14 and TRBJ2-3; 7 bases match TRBD2. V was clipped by 1 base and J by 2 bases; unmatched bases: 3. The CDR3 length is 15 residues. CDR1 is SGHDN, CDR2 FVKESK, per germline. DNA of the CDR3: TGTGCCAGCAGCCAAGGAGCGGGGTACACAGATACGCAGTATTTT. The encoded protein is CASSQGAGYTDTQYF.

V is TRBV18 and J is TRBJ1-2; 8 bases align to TRBD1. After removal of 3 bases from V and 8 bases from J, the junction contained 11 bases not matched to a gene. CDR1 and CDR2 (germline): KGHSH, LQKENI. The CDR3 has 15 residues. CDR3 in amino acids: CASSPTIGQGWGYTF. The CDR3 coding sequence is TGTGCCAGCTCACCGACAATCGGACAGGGATGGGGCTACACCTTC. Full variable domain (missing parts from reference TRBV18 and TRBJ1-2): NAGVMQNPRHLVRRRGQEARLRCSPMKGHSHVYWYRQLPEEGLKFMVYLQKENIIDESGMPKERFSAEFPKEGPSILRIQQVVRGDSAAYFCASSPTIGQGWGYTFGSGTRLTVV.

The table lists this clone with a few counts. The V gene is TRBV7-9, the J gene TRBJ2-3; the match to TRBD1 covers 8 bases. Germline CDR1 reads SEHNR; CDR2 reads FQNEAQ (reference sequence). The CDR3 is 14 amino acids. V gave up 5 bases and J gave up 6 bases; unmatched junction bases: 7. The CDR3 nucleotides are TGTGCCAGCAGCCAAAGGACAGGGAGGGATACGCAGTATTTT. The encoded protein is CASSQRTGRDTQYF.

CDR3 nucleotide sequence: TGTGCCAGCAGCATACCGGGACAGGGAAACACCATATATTTT. Its translation: CASSIPGQGNTIYF. This chain connects TRBV7-2 to TRBJ1-3; 7 bases fit TRBD1. V trimming: 5 bases; J trimming: 4 bases; junction bases outside the gene matches: 5. Per the germline V gene, CDR1 is SGHTA and CDR2 is FQGNSA. The CDR3 length is 14 residues.

The V call is TRBV7-2, the J call TRBJ1-2; 7 bases fit TRBD1. The CDR3 runs to 13 residues. J lost 7 bases, V lost 1 base, and 3 bases had no gene match. Germline lookup yields CDR1 SGHTA and CDR2 FQGNSA. DNA for the CDR3: TGTGCCAGCAGCTTAGGGCAGGGGGGTGGCTACACCTTC. Translating gives CASSLGQGGGYTF.

This sequence joins TRBV9 and TRBJ1-1, with D perhaps TRBD1 (5 bases). Germline loops: CDR1 SGDLS, CDR2 YYNGEE. This CDR3 has 14 amino acids. The V and J ends lost 2 bases and 4 bases respectively, with 12 bases between them. The CDR3 nucleotides read TGTGCCAGCAGCGTCCGACCCCAGGGCACTGAAGCTTTCTTT. It codes for CASSVRPQGTEAFF.

This clone was picked up one time. V gene TRBV5-4 combines with J gene TRBJ2-6; D is ambiguous. Germline loops: CDR1 SGHNT, CDR2 YYREEE (reference sequence). V lost 1 base and J 1 base, leaving 6 bases between the germline ends. The CDR3 is 15 residues long. The CDR3 reads CASSLIISGANVLTF. For the CDR3, the DNA is TGTGCCAGCAGCTTGATAATATCTGGGGCCAACGTCCTGACTTTC.

The chain combines TRBV2 with TRBJ1-1; possible D gene TRBD1, 5 bases. Per germline, CDR1 SNHLY and CDR2 FYNNEI. V lost 0 bases and J 6 bases, leaving 8 bases between the germline ends. The length of the CDR3 is 13 residues. The CDR3 region is CASSEARGAEAFF. The CDR3 DNA is TGTGCCAGCAGTGAAGCGAGGGGCGCTGAAGCTTTCTTT. Based on the CDR3 plus reference TRBV2 and TRBJ1-1, the full variable domain is EPEVTQTPSHQVTQMGQEVILRCVPISNHLYFYWYRQILGQKVEFLVSFYNNEISEKSEIFDDQFSVERPDGSNFTLKIRSTKLEDSAMYFCASSEARGAEAFFGQGTRLTVV.

The chain employs TRBV6-6 and TRBJ1-2; possible D gene TRBD1, 5 bases. The CDR3 totals 14 residues. V was shortened by 8 bases and J by 7 bases, with 20 bases between the two germline ends. Germline-derived CDR1 and CDR2 are MNHNY and SVGAGI (reference sequence). CDR3 sequence: CASVGRGLLGGYTF. The CDR3 nucleotides are TGTGCCAGCGTCGGAAGGGGTTTGTTAGGTGGCTACACCTTC.

This rearrangement joins TRBV4-2 to TRBJ2-4, with D perhaps TRBD1 or TRBD2 (6 bases each). V was clipped by 0 bases and J by 2 bases, with 14 bases between them. The CDR3 runs 17 residues. Germline V gene sequence: CDR1 LGHNA, CDR2 YNFKEQ. CDR3 DNA sequence: TGTGCCAGCAGCCAAGAGGGGCCGGGGGCGACCAAAAACATTCAGTACTTC. It specifies CASSQEGPGATKNIQYF.

The V and J genes are TRBV11-3 and TRBJ2-7, with D perhaps being TRBD1 or TRBD2 (6 bases each). This CDR3 is 15 amino acids long. Between the trimmed V and J ends, which lost 3 bases and 0 bases, there was a span of 12 bases. Looked up from germline, CDR1 is SGHNT and CDR2 is YENEEA. The CDR3 nucleotides are TGTGCCAGCAGCTTTTCCGGGGGCCCCTCCTACGAGCAGTACTTC. Translation: CASSFSGGPSYEQYF.

The chain combines TRBV2 with TRBJ1-3; D not resolved. Germline-derived CDR1 and CDR2 are SNHLY and FYNNEI. The V end was cut by 8 bases, the J end by 4 bases, with 12 bases between. CDR3 length: 13 residues. The CDR3 spells CASLRTEGNTIYF. The CDR3 nucleotides are TGTGCCAGCCTGAGAACGGAAGGAAACACCATATATTTT.